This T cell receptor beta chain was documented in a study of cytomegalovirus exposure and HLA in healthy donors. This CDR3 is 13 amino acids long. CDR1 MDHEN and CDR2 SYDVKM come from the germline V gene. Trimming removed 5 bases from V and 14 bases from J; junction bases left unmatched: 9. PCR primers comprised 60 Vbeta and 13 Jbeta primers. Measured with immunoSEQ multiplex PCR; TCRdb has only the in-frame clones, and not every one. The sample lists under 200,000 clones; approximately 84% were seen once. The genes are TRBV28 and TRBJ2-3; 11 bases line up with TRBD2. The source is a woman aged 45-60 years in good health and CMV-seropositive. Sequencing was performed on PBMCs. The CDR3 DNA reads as TGTGCCAGCAGTCCCCTAGCGGGAGGAGATCCGTATTTT. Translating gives CASSPLAGGDPYF.